Following are 3 T cell receptor beta chains from one sample sequenced in a study of T cell responses to AZD1222 COVID-19 vaccine. Produced via immunoSEQ multiplex PCR; TCRdb's table is partial and in-frame only. The sample yields fewer than 90,000 clones, about 90% seen once. Source: peripheral blood, taken on day 0 of AZD1222 vaccination. Every receptor here comes from an adult in good health.

This chain connects TRBV6-6 to TRBJ2-5; 11 positions agree with TRBD2. V shed 6 bases and J 5 bases; nucleotides not matched to a gene: 5. Germline V gene sequence: CDR1 MNHNY, CDR2 SVGAGI (reference sequence). The CDR3 length is 14 residues. The CDR3 sequence is CASSLAGGYETQYF. In DNA, the CDR3 is TGTGCCAGCAGCTTAGCGGGAGGGTACGAGACCCAGTACTTC.

The chain couples TRBV7-3 to TRBJ1-1; D might be TRBD1 (5 bases). The CDR3 is 13 amino acids. Trimming left V 5 bases short and J 3 bases short, with 10 bases between. The germline V gene encodes CDR1 SGHTA and CDR2 FQGTGA. The CDR3 region is CASSPQADTEAFF. DNA of the CDR3: TGTGCCAGCAGCCCACAGGCGGACACTGAAGCTTTCTTT.

This rearrangement joins TRBV5-4 to TRBJ2-1; D is perhaps TRBD2 (5 bases). The V and J ends lost 0 bases and 8 bases respectively, with 15 bases between them. The length of the CDR3 is 15 residues. Looked up from germline, CDR1 is SGHNT and CDR2 is YYREEE (reference sequence). The CDR3 DNA reads TGTGCCAGCAGCTTGGAAGCGGAGGTTTGGGATGAGCAGTTCTTC. Translating it yields CASSLEAEVWDEQFF.